These 27 T cell receptor beta chains were all obtained from the same sample, sequenced in a study of shared clonotypes between healthy human individuals. Some clones are missing from TCRdb's copy, which holds only in-frame ones; the method was immunoSEQ multiplex PCR. The table records 2,500,000 or so clones, 85% to 95% of them present only once. Sample: naive CD4+ T cells from PBMCs. Subset noted: CD45RA+ positively selected. The source is a man between 18 and 35 years old in good health. Some clones in this sample may be carry-over from other donors' samples.

This clone appeared once. The chain uses TRBV2 and TRBJ2-7; a weak D match, TRBD2 (5 bases). The ends were cut back, 10 bases at V and 6 bases at J, with 22 bases in the middle. The CDR3 has 14 amino acids. Germline V gives CDR1 SNHLY, CDR2 FYNNEI. CDR3 DNA sequence: TGTGCCACCCAAACGGGGAGCTCCACGACCGAGCAGTACTTC. Translating it yields CATQTGSSTTEQYF.

DNA for the CDR3: TGTGCCATCAGGGCAGACAGGGATCAGCCCCAGCATTTT. It translates to CAIRADRDQPQHF. This chain links TRBV10-3 with TRBJ1-5; 7 nucleotides line up with TRBD1. Germline-derived CDR1 and CDR2 are ENHRY and SYGVKD. The junction had 4 bases not matched to a gene; V was cut back by 6 bases and J by 5 bases. CDR3 length: 13 amino acids.

This sequence joins TRBV29-1 and TRBJ2-6, with 11 bases lining up with TRBD2. The CDR3 is 18 amino acids. The junction had 11 bases not matched to a gene; V was cut back by 3 bases and J by 4 bases. CDR1 is SQVTM and CDR2 is ANQGSEA in the germline V gene. The CDR3 protein is CSVEGTSGTRSGANVLTF. In DNA, the CDR3 is TGCAGCGTTGAGGGGACTAGCGGCACACGGTCCGGGGCCAACGTCCTGACTTTC.

DNA for the CDR3: TGTGCCAGCAGCTCGGGACCGGGACAGGGGCGCAATGAGCAGTTCTTC. Its protein is CASSSGPGQGRNEQFF. The J gene is TRBJ2-1, the V gene TRBV9; 10 positions agree with TRBD1. Trimming at V came to 4 bases and at J to 6 bases, leaving 10 bases not matched to a gene. The CDR3 loop spans 16 amino acids. Germline V CDR1 and CDR2: SGDLS, YYNGEE.

This clone occurred once. This chain joins TRBV14 and TRBJ2-6; D is unclear. Trimming shortened V by 0 bases and J by 0 bases, and 12 bases separated the two germline ends. Per germline, CDR1 SGHDN and CDR2 FVKESK. This CDR3 is 18 amino acids long. This CDR3 reads CASSQELARSSGANVLTF. The CDR3 DNA reads as TGTGCCAGCAGCCAAGAGCTCGCGAGGAGCTCTGGGGCCAACGTCCTGACTTTC.

This chain connects TRBV2 to TRBJ1-2; D is unresolved. This CDR3 spans 15 amino acids. Deletions cut 2 bases from V and 4 bases from J, with 14 bases between. CDR1 is SNHLY and CDR2 is FYNNEI in the germline V gene. The chain's CDR3 is CASSETSGSGYGYTF. In DNA form, the CDR3 reads TGTGCCAGCAGTGAAACCTCAGGTTCGGGCTATGGCTACACCTTC.

A single count supports this clone. The genes are TRBV7-3 and TRBJ1-1, with no clear D. Trimming removed 2 bases at V and 0 bases at J, with 13 bases between. The CDR3 sequence is 16 residues long. From germline, CDR1 is SGHTA and CDR2 FQGTGA. This CDR3 reads CASSLFGRTMNTEAFF. CDR3 DNA: TGTGCCAGCAGCTTATTCGGACGGACCATGAACACTGAAGCTTTCTTT.

The chain joins TRBV5-6 to TRBJ2-4, with TRBD1 identical over 7 bases. This CDR3 is 16 amino acids long. Germline lookup yields CDR1 SGHDT and CDR2 YYEEEE. V trimming: 0 bases; J trimming: 0 bases; junction bases outside the gene matches: 3. CDR3 region: CASSLGGQLAKNIQYF. Written as DNA, the CDR3 is TGTGCCAGCAGCTTGGGGGGACAGTTAGCCAAAAACATTCAGTACTTC.

The V call is TRBV6-1, the J call TRBJ1-4; no clear D. Germline-derived CDR1 and CDR2 are MNHNS and SASEGT. CDR3 length: 14 residues. V was clipped by 5 bases and J by 8 bases, with 15 bases between them. The CDR3 reads CASSPDKGIEKLFF. CDR3 DNA: TGTGCCAGCAGTCCTGACAAGGGCATCGAAAAACTGTTTTTT.

The V and J genes are TRBV16 and TRBJ2-7; 7 bases match TRBD2. CDR3 length equals 14 residues. The V segment lost 4 bases and the J segment 4 bases; nucleotides outside the gene matches: 7. Germline V gives CDR1 KGHSY, CDR2 FQNENV. Written as DNA, the CDR3 is TGTGCCAGCAGCCGCTACTCGGGGGGTTACGAGCAGTACTTC. This codes for CASSRYSGGYEQYF.

The table lists this clone with a few counts. The J gene is TRBJ1-1, the V gene TRBV29-1; TRBD1 agrees at 7 bases. Germline V gene sequence: CDR1 SQVTM, CDR2 ANQGSEA. The CDR3 sequence is 13 residues long. The J segment lost 5 bases and the V segment lost 7 bases, leaving 10 bases of the junction unmatched. CDR3 sequence reads: CSAAGQPRTEAFF. The CDR3 DNA sequence: TGCAGCGCGGCGGGACAGCCGCGGACTGAAGCTTTCTTT.

CDR3 protein: CSVEGRPQETQYF. In DNA, the CDR3 is TGCAGCGTTGAGGGGAGGCCCCAAGAGACCCAGTACTTC. This chain links TRBV29-1 with TRBJ2-5; D possibly corresponds to TRBD2 (6 bases). Germline loops: CDR1 SQVTM, CDR2 ANQGSEA. V lost 3 bases and J lost 1, with 9 bases in between. This CDR3 is 13 amino acids long.

The genes are TRBV4-1 and TRBJ2-1, with TRBD2 matching 8 bases. This CDR3 spans 15 amino acids. CDR1 is MGHRA and CDR2 is YSYEKL in the germline V gene. Losses at the gene ends were 1 base for V and 2 bases for J; bases not matched to a gene: 1. CDR3 DNA sequence: TGCGCCAGCAGCCAAGCGGGAGGGCCCTACAATGAGCAGTTCTTC. Amino acid sequence: CASSQAGGPYNEQFF.

This sequence joins TRBV7-8 and TRBJ2-7; D not resolved. V was pared by 0 bases and J by 4 bases, with 13 bases between. The CDR3 loop spans 15 amino acids. Germline CDR1 is SGHVS and CDR2 is FQNEAQ. The CDR3 is CASSLASLGSYEQYF. The CDR3 nucleotides read TGTGCCAGCAGCTTAGCGAGTTTAGGTTCTTACGAGCAGTACTTC.

J is TRBJ2-3 and V is TRBV30; D gene uncertain. Trimming removed 2 bases from V and 5 bases from J, with 11 bases in between. Germline CDR1 is GTSNPN and CDR2 is SVGIG (reference sequence). The CDR3 runs to 13 residues. The CDR3 DNA reads TGTGCCTGGAGTTACGCGCGCGTAGATACGCAGTATTTT. Encoded protein: CAWSYARVDTQYF.

V usage is TRBV5-1 and J usage is TRBJ2-5; D could derive from TRBD1 or TRBD2 (5 bases each). The germline gives CDR1 SGHRS, CDR2 YFSETQ. Trimming took 4 bases from V and 5 from J, leaving 18 bases between them. CDR3 length equals 15 residues. The CDR3 bases are TGCGCCAGCAGCGGGGAGCAGGGTGTGTGGGAGACCCAGTACTTC. It specifies CASSGEQGVWETQYF.

This sequence joins TRBV5-4 and TRBJ2-1, with D uncertain. There are 12 residues in the CDR3. Germline loops: CDR1 SGHNT, CDR2 YYREEE (reference sequence). The DNA for the CDR3 is TGTGCGTATGAACAACACTACAATGAGCAGTTCTTC. Translation: CAYEQHYNEQFF.

J is TRBJ2-3 and V is TRBV4-3; a weak D match, TRBD2 (5 bases). The CDR3 covers 15 residues. Trimming cost V 4 bases and J 4 bases, with 15 bases left between them. CDR1 is LGHNA and CDR2 is YSLEER in the germline V gene. CDR3 loop: CASSPMKGAADTQYF. CDR3 in DNA: TGCGCCAGCAGCCCTATGAAGGGAGCAGCAGATACGCAGTATTTT.

This clone showed up just once. V gene TRBV7-6 combines with J gene TRBJ1-1; D is undetermined. There are 14 residues in the CDR3. Germline V gives CDR1 SGHVS, CDR2 FNYEAQ. The V and J ends lost 3 bases and 0 bases respectively, with 8 bases between them. The CDR3 loop reads CASSFRDLNTEAFF. For the CDR3, the DNA is TGTGCCAGCAGCTTTCGGGATCTGAACACTGAAGCTTTCTTT.

This chain joins TRBV6-6 and TRBJ1-1; no definite D call. Germline-derived CDR1 and CDR2 are MNHNY and SVGAGI (reference sequence). With 5 bases removed from V and 5 bases from J, the gap between germline ends came to 12 bases. The CDR3 loop spans 13 amino acids. The CDR3 DNA sequence: TGTGCCAGCAGTCGGGGAGGGTGGACTGAAGCTTTCTTT. The encoded protein is CASSRGGWTEAFF.

In regard to this clone: Distinct nucleotide sequences in the sample also encode this CDR3. The chain employs TRBV2 and TRBJ2-5; D may be TRBD2 (8 bases). CDR3 length equals 18 residues. Trimming left V 5 bases short and J 2 bases short, with 24 bases between. Germline loops: CDR1 SNHLY, CDR2 FYNNEI. The CDR3 region is CASSSGQVTGGVQETQYF. For the CDR3, the DNA is TGTGCCAGCAGTAGTGGACAGGTCACCGGGGGGGTACAAGAGACCCAGTACTTC.

The chain links TRBV7-2 to TRBJ2-7; 11 bases agree with TRBD1. The CDR3 extends over 14 amino acids. Germline CDR1 and CDR2: SGHTA and FQGNSA. J was trimmed by 3 bases and V by 6 bases; bases with no gene match: 4. The chain's CDR3 is CASSRDRGDYEQYF. The CDR3 DNA reads TGTGCCAGCAGTCGGGACAGGGGGGACTACGAGCAGTACTTC.

V and J are TRBV13 and TRBJ2-5, with 7 positions matching TRBD1. Germline V gives CDR1 PRHDT, CDR2 FYEKMQ (reference sequence). V dropped 4 bases and J dropped 2; count of bases not matched to a gene: 4. The CDR3 consists of 14 residues. CDR3 sequence: CASSSNRGQETQYF. CDR3 nucleotide sequence: TGTGCCAGCAGCTCAAACAGGGGACAAGAGACCCAGTACTTC.

This sequence joins TRBV7-8 and TRBJ2-7; 9 positions match TRBD2. V shed 1 base and J 7 bases; nucleotides not matched to a gene: 5. Germline V gene sequence: CDR1 SGHVS, CDR2 FQNEAQ. CDR3 length equals 14 residues. Here the CDR3 DNA reads TGTGCCAGCAGCTTAGGGCGGGAGGGAGGTGAGCAGTACTTC. Translating it yields CASSLGREGGEQYF.

V is TRBV5-1 and J is TRBJ2-7; 14 bases fit TRBD2. The CDR3 runs 18 residues. V trimming: 0 bases; J trimming: 5 bases; junction bases outside the gene matches: 10. Germline V gene sequence: CDR1 SGHRS, CDR2 YFSETQ. The CDR3 is CASSLERLAGGLRDEQYF. Written as DNA, the CDR3 is TGCGCCAGCAGCTTGGAGAGACTAGCGGGAGGGCTGAGGGACGAGCAGTACTTC.

For this clone: Other DNA sequences in this sample translate to the same CDR3. The DNA of the CDR3 is TGTGCCATCGGACAGGGGGGACAGCCCCAGCATTTT. Translation: CAIGQGGQPQHF. This chain uses TRBV10-3 with TRBJ1-5, with 10 nucleotides matching TRBD1. V was clipped by 8 bases and J by 7 bases; unmatched bases: 2. From germline, CDR1 is ENHRY and CDR2 SYGVKD. The length of the CDR3 is 12 residues.

This clone was observed a single time. The rearrangement links TRBV5-1 to TRBJ1-1; D is perhaps TRBD1 (5 bases). In germline, CDR1 is SGHRS, CDR2 YFSETQ. The CDR3 is 16 amino acids. V gave up 0 bases and J gave up 0 bases, with 12 bases separating them. For the CDR3, the DNA is TGCGCCAGCAGCTTGGCAGGGATGGGAGTGAACACTGAAGCTTTCTTT. It encodes CASSLAGMGVNTEAFF.